The source of this T cell receptor (beta chain) is a study of cytotoxic CD8 clonotypes in ibrutinib-treated CLL. Findings of the study overall: Stable or contracted on treatment, public clonotypes were also uncommon.

Worth noting for this clone: Its matching antigen is unknown.

Here immunoSEQ multiplex PCR was the method, and the copy in TCRdb shows in-frame clones only, minus some. The data contain approximately 60,000 clones, 56% of them seen just once; the ten biggest clones take up 20%. Germline CDR1 SGHKS, CDR2 YYEKEE (reference sequence). Trimming at V came to 4 bases and at J to 1 base, leaving 14 bases not matched to a gene. This CDR3 comprises 17 residues. This specimen was PBMCs, taken after 24 months of ibrutinib treatment. The receptor was isolated from a human donor with chronic lymphocytic leukemia. The chain carries TRBV5-5 and TRBJ2-7; 7 bases align to TRBD2. The CDR3 nucleotides read TGTGCCAGCAGCCTCTCCTGGGGGAGGGCCTCTTCCTACGAGCAGTACTTC. This encodes CASSLSWGRASSYEQYF.